This is a list of T cell receptor beta chains from one sample in a study of B cell selection in AIRE deficiency. Repertoires were generated with immunoSEQ multiplex PCR, while TCRdb's copy carries only in-frame clones and drops some. The sample includes tens of thousands of clones, roughly 98% seen only once; the top ten take about 0.2%. The sample taken for sequencing was conventional CD4+ T cells sorted from PBMCs. The receptors stem from a human donor with AIRE deficiency. CDR3s include the opening cysteine and the closing phenylalanine or tryptophan. The order of the fields is clone size, D gene, J gene, V gene, CDR3 protein, CDR3 DNA. D genes are given only for firm matches. A row's size may be missing; if present it is once, few, many or a size class.

abundance: NA; d_gene: NA; j_gene: TRBJ1-6; v_gene: TRBV7-2; CDR3aa: CASSLAGPYNSPLHF; CDR3nt: TGTGCCAGCAGCTTAGCCGGCCCATATAATTCACCCCTCCACTTT
abundance: NA; d_gene: NA; j_gene: TRBJ1-1; v_gene: TRBV9; CDR3aa: CASSVGMNTEAFF; CDR3nt: TGTGCCAGCAGCGTAGGCATGAACACTGAAGCTTTCTTT
abundance: NA; d_gene: NA; j_gene: TRBJ2-4; v_gene: TRBV10-3; CDR3aa: CAISDGTMSKNIQYF; CDR3nt: TGTGCCATCAGTGACGGGACAATGTCCAAAAACATTCAGTACTTC
abundance: once; d_gene: TRBD2; j_gene: TRBJ2-1; v_gene: TRBV4-1; CDR3aa: CASSQGASGAYNEQFF; CDR3nt: TGCGCCAGCAGCCAAGGGGCTAGCGGGGCGTACAATGAGCAGTTCTTC
abundance: NA; d_gene: TRBD2; j_gene: TRBJ2-5; v_gene: TRBV5-4; CDR3aa: CASRTSGQETQYF; CDR3nt: TGTGCCAGCAGGACTAGCGGCCAAGAGACCCAGTACTTC
abundance: NA; d_gene: NA; j_gene: TRBJ2-3; v_gene: TRBV14; CDR3aa: CASSQGRTQPSTDTQYF; CDR3nt: TGTGCCAGCAGCCAAGGGCGGACGCAACCTAGCACAGATACGCAGTATTTT
abundance: once; d_gene: TRBD1; j_gene: TRBJ2-5; v_gene: TRBV28; CDR3aa: CASTNSGGRIVGETQYF; CDR3nt: TGTGCCAGCACCAATTCAGGGGGTAGGATTGTCGGGGAGACCCAGTACTTC
abundance: NA; d_gene: TRBD1; j_gene: TRBJ1-5; v_gene: TRBV19; CDR3aa: CASITPGQGSRTPTDNQPQHF; CDR3nt: TGTGCCAGTATCACGCCGGGACAGGGGTCCAGGACCCCAACAGATAATCAGCCCCAGCATTTT
abundance: NA; d_gene: TRBD2; j_gene: TRBJ2-7; v_gene: TRBV6-5; CDR3aa: CASSYKAGVDEQYF; CDR3nt: TGTGCCAGCAGTTACAAAGCGGGAGTTGACGAGCAGTACTTC
abundance: NA; d_gene: NA; j_gene: TRBJ2-7; v_gene: TRBV5-1; CDR3aa: CASSPIPGQGGSYEQYF; CDR3nt: TGCGCCAGCAGCCCGATTCCTGGGCAGGGAGGCTCCTACGAGCAGTACTTC